A selection of T cell receptor beta chains follows, all from one sample in a study of blood T cell repertoires in COVID-19. Sequenced by immunoSEQ multiplex PCR; TCRdb stores in-frame clones only, minus some. The sample holds about 57,000 clones, about 88% seen once. Input material: peripheral blood. All receptors come from a human donor in a cohort sampled during active COVID-19. CDR3s include the opening cysteine and the closing phenylalanine or tryptophan. The D gene is left open where the match is weak. For some rows the clone size is stated as once, few or many, or as a class when expanded; others skip it.

d_gene	v_gene	j_gene	abundance	CDR3nt	CDR3aa
NA	TRBV6-5	TRBJ1-4	NA	TGTGCCAGCAGTCTCCCTGCAACTAATGAAAAACTGTTTTTT	CASSLPATNEKLFF
NA	TRBV5-1	TRBJ2-1	few	TGCGCCAGCAGCTTCACGGGGTCCTACAATGAGCAGTTCTTC	CASSFTGSYNEQFF
TRBD2	TRBV5-4	TRBJ2-1	NA	TGTGCCAGCAGCTTGGCCTTAGCTAGCGGGATCAGCTCCTACAATGAGCAGTTCTTC	CASSLALASGISSYNEQFF
TRBD1	TRBV4-3	TRBJ2-7	NA	TGCGCCAGCAGCCAGAGGGACAGGGCCCCCTACGAGCAGTACTTC	CASSQRDRAPYEQYF
TRBD2	TRBV6-2/TRBV6-3	TRBJ2-7	once	TGTGCCAGCAGTTATGATCGGACTAGCGGGAGTCGCGAGCAGTACTTC	CASSYDRTSGSREQYF
NA	TRBV14	TRBJ1-1	NA	TGTGCCAGCAGCCAAAACAGGGCGTCAACAACTGAAGCTTTCTTT	CASSQNRASTTEAFF
NA	TRBV29-1	TRBJ1-1	NA	TGCAGCGTTGAAAAAGACAGGAACACTGAAGCTTTCTTT	CSVEKDRNTEAFF
TRBD2	TRBV5-1	TRBJ2-1	NA	TGCGCCAGCAGCTTAATTAGCGGGGGCGCTAAGGATGAGCAGTTCTTC	CASSLISGGAKDEQFF
NA	TRBV3-1/TRBV3-2	TRBJ2-7	NA	TGTGCCAGCACCCGAGGACAGACCTACGAGCAGTACTTC	CASTRGQTYEQYF
NA	TRBV10-3	TRBJ2-7	NA	TGTGCCATCCGCTCGGGGGGACAGGCCTCCTACGAGCAGTACTTC	CAIRSGGQASYEQYF
TRBD2	TRBV25-1	TRBJ2-7	NA	TGTGCCAGCAGTGAGGCCATTGGCGGGGGGCCCTACGAGCAGTACTTC	CASSEAIGGGPYEQYF
NA	TRBV7-3	TRBJ2-3	NA	TGTGCCAGCAGCTTAACCCCAGGGGCCGCGGATACGCAGTATTTT	CASSLTPGAADTQYF
TRBD1	TRBV7-6	TRBJ2-7	NA	TGTGCCAGCAGCCGCGGGACAGGGGGCTACGAGCAGTACTTC	CASSRGTGGYEQYF
NA	TRBV6-1	TRBJ1-4	NA	TGTGCCAGCAGTGAACGCGCCGGGGGTACGGCTAATGAAAAACTGTTTTTT	CASSERAGGTANEKLFF
NA	TRBV7-2	TRBJ2-5	NA	TGTGCCAGCAGCTTAGGGGCAGGGAAGGAGACCCAGTACTTC	CASSLGAGKETQYF
TRBD1	TRBV4-1	TRBJ2-7	NA	TGCGCCAGCAGCCAGCCGACAGGGGCAACCTACGAGCAGTACTTC	CASSQPTGATYEQYF
TRBD2	TRBV3-1/TRBV3-2	TRBJ2-3	NA	TGTGCCAGCAGCCACGGGACTAGCGGGGGAATTTCGCAGTATTTT	CASSHGTSGGISQYF
NA	TRBV18	TRBJ2-1	NA	TGTGCCAGCTCCTGGACGGGAGTGGGTTACAATGAGCAGTTCTTC	CASSWTGVGYNEQFF
TRBD1	TRBV7-9	TRBJ2-7	NA	TGTGCCAGCGCCCACATGCCGGGACAGGGGGCCGGGGAGCAGTACTTC	CASAHMPGQGAGEQYF
NA	TRBV28	TRBJ2-1	NA	TGTGCCAGCACCCTAGACAGAGGAGCCTACAATGAGCAGTTCTTC	CASTLDRGAYNEQFF
NA	TRBV3-1/TRBV3-2	TRBJ1-1	once	TGTGCCAGCAGCCAGTCAGGTTCCATGAACACTGAAGCTTTCTTT	CASSQSGSMNTEAFF
TRBD1	TRBV3-1/TRBV3-2	TRBJ1-4	NA	TGTGCCAGCAGCCAAGATCCGGACAGGGGGCTAATTAATGAAAAACTGTTTTTT	CASSQDPDRGLINEKLFF
NA	TRBV5-1	TRBJ2-5	NA	TGCGCCAGCAGGGCCAATTACGGGGGACCTGAAGAGACCCAGTACTTC	CASRANYGGPEETQYF
NA	TRBV28	TRBJ1-1	once	TGTGCCAGCAGCAGGGTAATGAACACTGAAGCTTTCTTT	CASSRVMNTEAFF
NA	TRBV2	TRBJ1-5	NA	TGTGCCAGCATGGGGCAGGCCCATCAGCCCCAGCATTTT	CASMGQAHQPQHF
TRBD2	TRBV28	TRBJ2-1	NA	TGTGCCAGCAGTTTAAGCGGGAACAACAATGAGCAGTTCTTC	CASSLSGNNNEQFF
NA	TRBV6-5	TRBJ1-2	NA	TGTGCCAGCAGACCCGACAGAGGCACTCCCTATGGCTACACCTTC	CASRPDRGTPYGYTF
NA	TRBV18	TRBJ2-7	NA	TGTGCCAGCTCATTTATAGCGGACTCCTACGAGCAGTACTTC	CASSFIADSYEQYF
NA	TRBV5-1	TRBJ1-4	NA	TGCGCCAGCCGGTCAGGGGAAAAACTGTTTTTT	CASRSGEKLFF
NA	TRBV6-5	TRBJ2-7	once	TGTGCCAGTGGGGGGGCCAGGAACGAGCAGTACTTC	CASGGARNEQYF
TRBD1	TRBV7-9	TRBJ1-2	NA	TGTGCCAGCAGCTTGCGCCGGACAGGGGACTATGGCTACACCTTC	CASSLRRTGDYGYTF
TRBD1	TRBV11-2	TRBJ2-1	NA	TGTGCCAGCAGCCATGACAGGGGCCGCATATACAATGAGCAGTTCTTC	CASSHDRGRIYNEQFF
TRBD1	TRBV19	TRBJ1-2	once	TGTGCCAGTAGTCCCGAAAGGACAGGGGGGGACTATGGCTACACCTTC	CASSPERTGGDYGYTF
NA	TRBV19	TRBJ1-3	NA	TGTGCCACCGGCGACTGGGTATCTTCTGGAAACACCATATATTTT	CATGDWVSSGNTIYF
TRBD1	TRBV5-1	TRBJ2-2	few	TGCGCCAGCAGCGGGGGACAGGGAAACCCCGGGGAGCTGTTTTTT	CASSGGQGNPGELFF
TRBD2	TRBV2	TRBJ2-5	few	TGTGCCAGCAGTGAAGTGGCTAGCGGGAGACGGGGGTGGGAGACCCAGTACTTC	CASSEVASGRRGWETQYF
NA	TRBV10-3	TRBJ1-2	NA	TGTGCCATCACAAACAGGGAAGATGGCTACACCTTC	CAITNREDGYTF
TRBD1	TRBV11-2	TRBJ1-4	NA	TGTGCCAGCAGCTTCGAACAGGGGGCTAATGAAAAACTGTTTTTT	CASSFEQGANEKLFF
TRBD1	TRBV7-2	TRBJ2-2	NA	TGTGCCAGCAGCTTAGTTGGTGGGGGACAGGGGAACACCGGGGAGCTGTTTTTT	CASSLVGGGQGNTGELFF
TRBD1	TRBV9	TRBJ1-4	NA	TGTGCCAGCAGCCCCCTAGGGGGCTTAGAAAAACTGTTTTTT	CASSPLGGLEKLFF
TRBD2	TRBV18	TRBJ2-1	NA	TGTGCCAGCTCACCACCTCTAGCGGGAGGTGACAATGAGCAGTTCTTC	CASSPPLAGGDNEQFF
TRBD1	TRBV5-1	TRBJ2-3	NA	TGCGCCAGCAGCTTGGAGACAGGGTACACCACAGATACGCAGTATTTT	CASSLETGYTTDTQYF
NA	TRBV6-5	TRBJ2-3	NA	TGTGCCAGCAGTTACCAACAGACTAGGAGCACAGATACGCAGTATTTT	CASSYQQTRSTDTQYF
TRBD1	TRBV6-6	TRBJ2-5	NA	TGTGCCAGCAGTTACGTAGGGACAGGGTGGGAGACCCAGTACTTC	CASSYVGTGWETQYF
NA	TRBV19	TRBJ1-2	NA	TGTGCCAGTAGAGAGCGTGTTAGCGGCTACACCTTC	CASRERVSGYTF
NA	TRBV6-5	TRBJ1-2	once	TGTGCCATCGGAGCGGGGCTAAACTATGGCTACACCTTC	CAIGAGLNYGYTF
TRBD1	TRBV5-1	TRBJ2-3	NA	TGCGCCAGCAGCCTACAGGGGATATCGTCAGATACGCAGTATTTT	CASSLQGISSDTQYF
NA	TRBV29-1	TRBJ2-2	NA	TGCAGCGTTGGGCAGGCCACAGCCGGGGAGCTGTTTTTT	CSVGQATAGELFF
NA	TRBV5-4	TRBJ2-5	NA	TGTGCCAGCAGCCTGGGACAAGGGGGAAAGACCCAGTACTTC	CASSLGQGGKTQYF
NA	TRBV27	TRBJ2-1	once	TGTGCCAGCGCACCCAGGGGTAGCTCCTACAATGAGCAGTTCTTC	CASAPRGSSYNEQFF
TRBD1	TRBV18	TRBJ1-3	NA	TGTGCCAGCTCACCACCGACAGGGACCTCTGGAAACACCATATATTTT	CASSPPTGTSGNTIYF
NA	TRBV18	TRBJ1-1	NA	TGTGCCAGCTCACCACCGCCAGGGAACACTGAAGCTTTCTTT	CASSPPPGNTEAFF
NA	TRBV10-3	TRBJ2-6	NA	TGTGCCATCAGTGAGTCGCACTCCTCGGCAGGTGGGGCCAACGTCCTGACTTTC	CAISESHSSAGGANVLTF
TRBD1	TRBV6-2/TRBV6-3	TRBJ1-2	NA	TGTGCCAGCAGTTTCCGACCGCCACAGGGGTACTATGGCTACACCTTC	CASSFRPPQGYYGYTF
NA	TRBV7-9	TRBJ2-3	NA	TGTGCCAGCAGCGTAGGAGGGAGCACAGATACGCAGTATTTT	CASSVGGSTDTQYF
TRBD1	TRBV6-5	TRBJ1-2	NA	TGTGCCAGCAGCGCCGACAGGGCTCCTTTCTATGGCTACACCTTC	CASSADRAPFYGYTF
TRBD1	TRBV19	TRBJ1-6	NA	TGTGCCAGTAGTATAGATGGGACAGGGTTTTCACCCCTCCACTTT	CASSIDGTGFSPLHF
TRBD1	TRBV19	TRBJ1-3	NA	TGTGCCAGTAGTCCAGGGGGTTTAGGAACTGGAAACACCATATATTTT	CASSPGGLGTGNTIYF
NA	TRBV18	TRBJ2-5	NA	TGTGCCAGCTCACCACCTTACTCCGACCAAGAGACCCAGTACTTC	CASSPPYSDQETQYF